These 23 T cell receptor beta chains originate from one sample sequenced in a study of blood T cells in healthy people across ages. Then a second PCR, running roughly 7 to 11 cycles, was carried out with a sample-barcoded 5' primer and a J-beta primer mix. TCRdb itself ran the 5' RACE reads through MiXCR, one entry per CDR3 protein. This table holds approximately 960,000 distinct CDR3 sequences, 25% to 35% found once. These data were likewise used in another study, on T cells of mothers and their children.

Sample: blood. Receptors originate from a woman aged 40 to 50 in good health.

The DNA of the CDR3 is TGTGCCAGCAGTCAGCCCCTATCGACCCTCCAGGCTAAGGAGCAGTACTTC. Encoded protein: CASSQPLSTLQAKEQYF. The J gene is TRBJ2-7, the V gene TRBV28, with D uncertain. Germline CDR1 MDHEN, CDR2 SYDVKM. The CDR3 contains 17 residues. The V end was cut by 5 bases, the J end by 7 bases, with 27 bases between.

This clonotype was seen more than once but under ten times. One end of the junction is discordant with germline, which a read error may explain. The chain joins TRBV20-1 to TRBJ2-7, with D possibly matching TRBD1 (6 bases). CDR3 size: 13 residues. Germline assignment: CDR1 DFQATT and CDR2 SNEGSKA (reference sequence). The CDR3 here is CSAPRQATYGQYF. The CDR3 DNA is TGCAGTGCTCCAAGACAGGCCACCTACGGGCAGTACTTC.

The sample holds many counts of this clonotype. This sequence joins TRBV3-1 and TRBJ2-5; 12 nucleotides line up with TRBD2. The trim removed 4 bases at V and 4 bases at J, leaving 13 bases unmatched. The germline CDR1 and CDR2 sequences are LGHDT and YNNKEL (reference sequence). The CDR3 sequence is 18 residues long. CDR3 region: CASSPGTSGSTWGETQYF. The DNA of the CDR3 is TGTGCCAGCAGCCCCGGGACTAGCGGGTCCACCTGGGGAGAGACCCAGTACTTC.

This clonotype was observed a few times. V and J are TRBV7-2 and TRBJ1-6; 8 nucleotides line up with TRBD1. Germline lookup yields CDR1 SGHTA and CDR2 FQGNSA. The CDR3 is 14 amino acids. Trimming took 3 bases from V and 6 from J; bases not matched to a gene: 1. The CDR3 region is CASSLTGANSPLHF. CDR3 DNA sequence: TGTGCCAGCAGCTTGACAGGGGCTAATTCACCCCTCCACTTT.

In its sample, this clonotype was seen a few times. A clone one base away is much larger, so this may be a read error. The V call is TRBV9, the J call TRBJ2-4, with 9 bases matching TRBD2. V lost 0 bases, J lost 13 bases, and 11 bases stayed unmatched. This CDR3 spans 15 amino acids. Germline assignment: CDR1 SGDLS and CDR2 YYNGEE. The CDR3 region has the DNA TGTGCCAGCAGCGTAGGCGGGGGGGTTGGCAATGAGCAGTACTTC. It codes for CASSVGGGVGNEQYF.

This clonotype occurred many times. A much bigger clone sits one base away, suggesting this may be a read error. The chain carries TRBV4-1 and TRBJ2-5; D perhaps matches TRBD2 (5 bases). The length of the CDR3 is 13 residues. CDR1 and CDR2 (germline): MGHRA, YSYEKL. V dropped 4 bases and J dropped 4 bases, with 10 bases sitting between them. The CDR3 is CASSRRARETQYF. In DNA, the CDR3 is TGCGCCAGCAGCCGGCGGGCTAGAGAGACCCAGTACTTC.

The table lists this clonotype with a few counts. The genes are TRBV7-3 and TRBJ2-1; D is uncertain. The CDR3 totals 12 residues. Germline values: CDR1 SGHTA, CDR2 FQGTGA. Trimming took 4 bases from V and 9 from J, leaving 10 bases between them. As DNA, the CDR3 is TGTGCCAGCAGCTCCGGCGGTCCTGAGCAGTTCTTC. Its protein is CASSSGGPEQFF.

The chain recombines TRBV12-3 or TRBV12-4 with TRBJ1-1; D is possibly TRBD1 (5 bases). The CDR3 runs 15 residues. With 4 bases removed from V and 6 bases from J, the gap between germline ends came to 18 bases. The CDR3 coding sequence is TGTGCCAGCAGTTCCTGGACGGGGACTGGCGCTGAAGCTTTCTTT. This encodes CASSSWTGTGAEAFF.

The J gene is TRBJ1-5, the V gene TRBV7-9; a weak D match, TRBD1 (5 bases). The germline V gene has CDR1 SEHNR and CDR2 FQNEAQ (reference sequence). V was clipped by 5 bases and J by 2 bases, with 13 bases between them. This CDR3 comprises 15 residues. DNA of the CDR3: TGTGCCAGCAGCACAGGTCTCAGGGGCAATCAGCCCCAGCATTTT. It encodes CASSTGLRGNQPQHF.

This clonotype was observed a handful of times. One end of the junction does not line up with germline, which may come from a read error. The chain links TRBV20-1 to TRBJ2-1, with 8 bases that match TRBD2. Germline CDR1 is DFQATT and CDR2 is SNEGSKA (reference sequence). The CDR3 length is 16 residues. CDR3 protein: CSARVIRGGAYNERFF. The CDR3 nucleotides read TGCAGTGCTAGAGTTATACGGGGGGGAGCCTACAATGAGCGGTTCTTC.

To note about this clonotype: This sequence may be a read error, since a much larger clone differs from it by one base. The J gene is TRBJ2-1, the V gene TRBV9; 10 nucleotides line up with TRBD2. The CDR3 is made up of 15 amino acids. The germline gives CDR1 SGDLS, CDR2 YYNGEE. CDR3 loop: CARSEERGGVNEQFF. The CDR3, as DNA: TGTGCCCGCAGCGAGGAGCGGGGGGGCGTAAATGAGCAGTTCTTC.

In its sample, this clonotype was seen once. The junction does not match germline at one end; this may be a read error. The rearrangement joins TRBV7-9 to TRBJ2-7; D is possibly TRBD1 (6 bases). The length of the CDR3 is 15 residues. CDR1 SEHNR and CDR2 FQNEAQ come from the germline V gene (reference sequence). The CDR3 is CASSLHSGGSNEQYF. In nucleotides, the CDR3 is TGTGCCAGCAGCTTACACAGTGGGGGCTCCAACGAGCAGTACTTC.

On this clonotype itself: Just one base apart from a much larger clone, this may be a read error. This sequence joins TRBV27 and TRBJ2-5; unclear D gene. The germline CDR1 and CDR2 sequences are MNHEY and SMNVEV (reference sequence). The CDR3 is 13 amino acids. Trimming removed 5 bases at V and 4 bases at J, with 11 bases between. The CDR3 loop is CASSPTLRETQYF. The CDR3 bases are TGTGCCAGCAGTCCCACACTCCGAGAGACCCAGTACTTC.

In its sample, this clonotype was seen a few times. The chain is built from TRBV3-1 and TRBJ2-7, with 7 bases identical to TRBD2. The CDR3 contains 13 residues. Germline V lookup: CDR1 LGHDT, CDR2 YNNKEL (reference sequence). Trimming cost V 1 base and J 5 bases; bases outside gene matches: 2. The CDR3 DNA follows: TGTGCCAGCAGCCAAGGGGGAGGGCACGAGCAGTACTTC. Translated, it gives CASSQGGGHEQYF.

The chain employs TRBV20-1 and TRBJ2-3, with no clear D. CDR1 is DFQATT, CDR2 SNEGSKA, per germline (reference sequence). This CDR3 comprises 14 residues. Trimming shortened V by 0 bases and J by 5 bases, and 12 bases separated the two germline ends. CDR3 loop: CSARDFDFGDTQYF. The CDR3 nucleotides are TGCAGTGCTAGAGATTTCGACTTCGGAGATACGCAGTATTTT.

This clonotype has a handful of counts. This chain joins TRBV7-2 and TRBJ1-2; D is possibly TRBD1 (5 bases). The germline CDR1 and CDR2 sequences are SGHTA and FQGNSA. The CDR3 contains 14 residues. V lost 4 bases and J 4 bases, leaving 13 bases between the germline ends. CDR3 protein: CASSWWERGYGYTF. CDR3 DNA: TGTGCCAGCAGCTGGTGGGAGAGGGGCTATGGCTACACCTTC.

V usage is TRBV12-3 or TRBV12-4 and J usage is TRBJ2-6; 10 bases match TRBD1. J lost 3 bases, V lost 6 bases, and 2 bases had no gene match. The length of the CDR3 is 15 residues. The CDR3 coding sequence is TGTGCCAGCAGCGGGACAGGGGTTGGGGCCAACGTCCTGACTTTC. It codes for CASSGTGVGANVLTF.

This rearrangement joins TRBV12-3 or TRBV12-4 to TRBJ2-1; D is unresolved. CDR3 length: 12 residues. V was pared by 7 bases and J by 10 bases, with 14 bases between. The CDR3 DNA is TGTGCCAGCACCTCACTGGATGCCGAGCAGTTCTTC. It specifies CASTSLDAEQFF.

This clonotype has just one count. The chain couples TRBV5-1 to TRBJ2-5; 11 bases agree with TRBD2. CDR3 length: 17 amino acids. The junction had 18 bases not matched to a gene; V was cut back by 3 bases and J by 11 bases. Per germline, CDR1 SGHRS and CDR2 YFSETQ. The CDR3 DNA sequence: TGCGCCAGCAGCTCGAACCCACTAGCGGGGGCCCGGAATGAGCAGTACTTC. It is translated as CASSSNPLAGARNEQYF.

Ten or more counts support this clonotype. The gene calls are TRBV5-1 and TRBJ1-6, with D possibly being TRBD1 (6 bases). CDR3 length: 15 amino acids. CDR1 and CDR2 (germline): SGHRS, YFSETQ. V lost 0 bases to trimming and J lost 7 bases, with 11 bases between them. The CDR3 sequence is CASSLDRTENSPLHF. Here the CDR3 DNA reads TGCGCCAGCAGCTTGGATCGGACAGAGAATTCACCCCTCCACTTT. Using reference TRBV5-1 and TRBJ1-6 for the parts outside the CDR3, the full variable domain is KAGVTQTPRYLIKTRGQQVTLSCSPISGHRSVSWYQQTPGQGLQFLFEYFSETQRNKGNFPGRFSGRQFSNSRSEMNVSTLELGDSALYLCASSLDRTENSPLHFGNGTRLTVT.

This chain connects TRBV4-1 to TRBJ1-2; D might be TRBD1 (5 bases). V lost 2 bases and J lost 4, with 11 bases in between. The CDR3 extends over 14 amino acids. Germline V gives CDR1 MGHRA, CDR2 YSYEKL. CDR3 bases: TGCGCCAGCAGCCAACCGGGGACCCGCTATGGCTACACCTTC. Amino acid sequence: CASSQPGTRYGYTF.

As to this clonotype: This could be a read error, since a much larger clone is one nucleotide away. The chain combines TRBV15 with TRBJ2-1; TRBD1 agrees at 11 bases. V shed 5 bases, J shed 8 bases, and the junction held 8 bases outside the gene matches. CDR3 length: 15 amino acids. Germline V gives CDR1 LNHNV, CDR2 YYDKDF (reference sequence). Here the CDR3 DNA reads TGTGCCACCAGCGCCGGACAGGGGGCGGGCGATGAGCAGTTCTTC. Its protein product is CATSAGQGAGDEQFF.

In its sample, this clonotype was seen a few times. This may come from a read error, since a much larger clone is one base off. The chain has TRBV28 and TRBJ2-1; D unresolved. Judging by the DNA end, TRBJ2-7 fits better; the J call may be wrong. CDR1 MDHEN and CDR2 SYDVKM come from the germline V gene. The CDR3 extends over 14 amino acids. CDR3 in DNA: TGTGCCAGCACTGTATCCTTTGCCTACAATGAGCAGTACTTC. Encoded protein: CASTVSFAYNEQYF.